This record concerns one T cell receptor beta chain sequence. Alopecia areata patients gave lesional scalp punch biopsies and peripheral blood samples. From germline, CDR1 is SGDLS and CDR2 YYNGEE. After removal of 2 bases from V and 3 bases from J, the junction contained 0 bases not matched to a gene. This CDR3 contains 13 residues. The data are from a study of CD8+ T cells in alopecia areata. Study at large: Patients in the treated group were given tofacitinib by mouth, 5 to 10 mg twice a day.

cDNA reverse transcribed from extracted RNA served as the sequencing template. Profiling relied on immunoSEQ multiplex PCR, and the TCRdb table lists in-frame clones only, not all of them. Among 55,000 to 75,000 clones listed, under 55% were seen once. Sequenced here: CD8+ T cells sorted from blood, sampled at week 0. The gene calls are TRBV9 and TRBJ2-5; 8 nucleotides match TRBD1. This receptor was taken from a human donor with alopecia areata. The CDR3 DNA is TGTGCCAGCAGCGTGGACAGGGAAGAGACCCAGTACTTC. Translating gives CASSVDREETQYF.